These 22 T cell receptor beta chains were sequenced from one sample in a study of T-cell memory formation after mild COVID-19. One entry per CDR3 protein, called by TCRdb with MiXCR from the 5' RACE reads. The sample holds about 55,000 distinct CDR3 sequences, more than 8% seen once. The sequenced material came from PBMCs or a T cell subset sorted from them (not recorded which). These receptors came from a man between 18 and 29 years old who had mild COVID-19 (a few samples of this study predate the infection). Cell type and time point are not known.

This clonotype was observed a few times. The J gene is TRBJ1-1, the V gene TRBV6-1; D remains ambiguous. Germline V gene data show CDR1 as MNHNS and CDR2 as SASEGT. This CDR3 has 14 residues. V gave up 4 bases and J gave up 6 bases, with 15 bases separating them. CDR3 nucleotides: TGTGCCAGCAGTGCCTACGCGGTGAAGGCTGAAGCTTTCTTT. Protein: CASSAYAVKAEAFF.

In this sample, this clonotype turned up many times. This sequence joins TRBV5-4 and TRBJ2-3; D gene ambiguous. V lost 0 bases to trimming and J lost 2 bases, with 10 bases between them. This CDR3 contains 15 residues. The V gene's germline CDR1 is SGHNT and CDR2 YYREEE (reference sequence). CDR3 DNA: TGTGCCAGCAGCTTGGCGTCTACCCACACAGATACGCAGTATTTT. The encoded protein is CASSLASTHTDTQYF.

J is TRBJ2-3 and V is TRBV20-1; a possible D gene is TRBD2 (6 bases). The CDR3 loop spans 14 amino acids. Germline lookup yields CDR1 DFQATT and CDR2 SNEGSKA (reference sequence). The ends were cut back, 0 bases at V and 9 bases at J, with 16 bases in the middle. This CDR3 reads CSARDSSGYITQYF. CDR3 in DNA: TGCAGTGCTAGAGATTCCAGCGGGTATATAACGCAGTATTTT.

The V gene is TRBV7-2, the J gene TRBJ2-1; D could derive from TRBD1 or TRBD2 (5 bases each). Germline-derived CDR1 and CDR2 are SGHTA and FQGNSA. Trimming removed 2 bases from V and 8 bases from J, with 13 bases in between. The CDR3 is 14 amino acids. CDR3 region: CASSLMGVGDEQFF. The CDR3 DNA is TGTGCCAGCAGCTTAATGGGGGTTGGGGATGAGCAGTTCTTC.

CDR3 protein: CASSEAGSLYGYTF. The CDR3 DNA is TGTGCCAGCAGTGAAGCAGGCAGCCTATATGGCTACACCTTC. This chain joins TRBV6-1 and TRBJ1-2, with D unresolved. The V gene lost 0 bases and the J gene lost 5 bases, with 10 bases spanning the gap. There are 14 residues in the CDR3. Germline V CDR1 and CDR2: MNHNS, SASEGT.

The J gene is TRBJ1-6, the V gene TRBV5-5, with D uncertain. Trimming pared 0 bases from V and 1 base from J, leaving 5 bases between. Germline V gene sequence: CDR1 SGHKS, CDR2 YYEKEE (reference sequence). This CDR3 contains 15 residues. CDR3 DNA: TGTGCCAGCAGCTTGGAGTTTTCCTATAATTCACCCCTCCACTTT. Its protein product is CASSLEFSYNSPLHF.

This clonotype showed up just a few times. This chain links TRBV12-3 or TRBV12-4 with TRBJ1-1; no clear D gene. The CDR3 is 11 amino acids. The V gene lost 2 bases and the J gene lost 10 bases, with 8 bases spanning the gap. The CDR3 region has the DNA TGTGCCAGCAGTTTACGATTAGGAGCTTTCTTT. It is translated as CASSLRLGAFF.

There are a few counts of this clonotype. The CDR3 DNA is TGTGCCAGCAGCCCTTTAGGGGGGATCAATGAGCAGTTCTTC. The encoded protein is CASSPLGGINEQFF. The V gene is TRBV7-3, the J gene TRBJ2-1; D tentatively fits TRBD1 or TRBD2 (6 bases each). V was cut by 5 bases and J by 6 bases, with 14 bases left in between. CDR3 length equals 14 residues. The V gene's germline CDR1 is SGHTA and CDR2 FQGTGA.

This clonotype was seen a few times. The chain is built from TRBV3-1 and TRBJ2-2, with D possibly matching TRBD2 (5 bases). V was shortened by 6 bases and J by 4 bases, with 12 bases between the two germline ends. The CDR3 consists of 14 residues. Per germline, CDR1 LGHDT and CDR2 YNNKEL (reference sequence). The CDR3 loop reads CASSRGSGTGELFF. The CDR3 DNA sequence: TGTGCCAGCAGTCGAGGGTCCGGCACCGGGGAGCTGTTTTTT. The full variable domain, completed using reference TRBV3-1 and TRBJ2-2, is DTAVSQTPKYLVTQMGNDKSIKCEQNLGHDTMYWYKQDSKKFLKIMFSYNNKELIINETVPNRFSPKSPDKAHLNLHINSLELGDSAVYFCASSRGSGTGELFFGEGSRLTVL.

This clonotype was counted between two and nine times. This chain uses TRBV9 with TRBJ1-2; 7 nucleotides align to TRBD1. V lost 5 bases and J lost 2; bases outside the gene matches: 3. This CDR3 is 13 amino acids long. Looked up from germline, CDR1 is SGDLS and CDR2 is YYNGEE. The CDR3 spells CASRSTGNYGYTF. DNA for the CDR3: TGTGCCAGCAGATCGACAGGGAACTATGGCTACACCTTC.

The gene calls are TRBV28 and TRBJ1-1, with D possibly TRBD1 on 5 matching bases. V was pared by 6 bases and J by 4 bases, with 12 bases between. This CDR3 is 13 amino acids long. Germline V gene lookup returns CDR1 MDHEN and CDR2 SYDVKM. The DNA of the CDR3 is TGTGCCAGCAGATACCGGGGGAGCACTGAAGCTTTCTTT. Its translation: CASRYRGSTEAFF.

This rearrangement joins TRBV5-1 to TRBJ2-3; possibly TRBD1 for D (6 bases). V lost 0 bases and J 5 bases, leaving 13 bases between the germline ends. The germline CDR1 and CDR2 sequences are SGHRS and YFSETQ. CDR3 length: 15 amino acids. The CDR3, as DNA: TGCGCCAGCAGCTTGGTTGGGGGCGGCGTAGATACGCAGTATTTT. Protein sequence: CASSLVGGGVDTQYF.

The CDR3 nucleotides are TGTGCCAGCAGCTCGTGGGGCCGATACACCGGGGAGCTGTTTTTT. Residues: CASSSWGRYTGELFF. V is TRBV5-4 and J is TRBJ2-2; D is perhaps TRBD1 (5 bases). The CDR3 has 15 residues. Germline CDR1 SGHNT, CDR2 YYREEE (reference sequence). V was clipped by 3 bases and J by 3 bases, with 12 bases between them.

This sequence joins TRBV12-3 or TRBV12-4 and TRBJ2-3; 11 nucleotides line up with TRBD2. Losses at the gene ends were 5 bases for V and 1 base for J; bases not matched to a gene: 5. The CDR3 contains 16 residues. CDR3 sequence reads: CASSHRLAGRTDTQYF. As DNA, the CDR3 is TGTGCCAGCAGTCACCGACTAGCGGGGCGCACAGATACGCAGTATTTT.

This clonotype occurred many times. The rearrangement links TRBV7-2 to TRBJ2-5, with a tentative D call TRBD1 (5 bases). Germline CDR1 and CDR2: SGHTA and FQGNSA. The V end was cut by 4 bases, the J end by 1 base, with 13 bases between. The CDR3 consists of 15 residues. CDR3 in amino acids: CASSSRGGRQETQYF. The CDR3, as DNA: TGTGCCAGCAGCTCTAGGGGCGGCCGCCAAGAGACCCAGTACTTC.

The chain links TRBV20-1 to TRBJ2-1; D not certain. The CDR3 runs to 13 residues. The ends were cut back, 3 bases at V and 4 bases at J, with 10 bases in the middle. The germline V gene encodes CDR1 DFQATT and CDR2 SNEGSKA (reference sequence). CDR3 sequence (DNA): TGCAGTGCTAGGACTTTGGTTTACAATGAGCAGTTCTTC. Protein sequence: CSARTLVYNEQFF.

This clonotype showed up just a few times. The rearrangement links TRBV7-9 to TRBJ2-5, with 8 bases aligning to TRBD2. The CDR3 is made up of 16 amino acids. V was pared by 5 bases and J by 2 bases, with 10 bases of the junction left unmatched. Germline V gene data show CDR1 as SEHNR and CDR2 as FQNEAQ (reference sequence). The CDR3: CASSGIGTRWQETQYF. The CDR3 bases are TGTGCCAGCAGCGGAATCGGGACTAGGTGGCAAGAGACCCAGTACTTC. The whole variable domain, filled in from reference TRBV7-9 and TRBJ2-5, reads DTGVSQNPRHKITKRGQNVTFRCDPISEHNRLYWYRQTLGQGPEFLTYFQNEAQLEKSRLLSDRFSAERPKGSFSTLEIQRTEQGDSAMYLCASSGIGTRWQETQYFGPGTRLLVL.

V gene TRBV18 combines with J gene TRBJ1-6; the D is unclear. V lost 2 bases, J lost 11 bases, and 13 bases lay in between. The CDR3 covers 14 residues. Germline V gene data show CDR1 as KGHSH and CDR2 as LQKENI. CDR3 nucleotide sequence: TGTGCCAGCTCACCAGGGGAAGCCCAGCCACCCCTCCACTTT. Its protein is CASSPGEAQPPLHF.

This clonotype was seen only a few times. V usage is TRBV7-9 and J usage is TRBJ1-5; D remains ambiguous. Germline V gene lookup returns CDR1 SEHNR and CDR2 FQNEAQ (reference sequence). Between the trimmed V and J ends, which lost 4 bases and 4 bases, there was a span of 11 bases. The CDR3 length is 14 residues. DNA of the CDR3: TGTGCCAGCAGCTCTTTAATGGGGAATCAGCCCCAGCATTTT. Protein: CASSSLMGNQPQHF. The full variable domain, in which reference TRBV7-9 and TRBJ1-5 provide the parts outside the CDR3, is DTGVSQNPRHKITKRGQNVTFRCDPISEHNRLYWYRQTLGQGPEFLTYFQNEAQLEKSRLLSDRFSAERPKGSFSTLEIQRTEQGDSAMYLCASSSLMGNQPQHFGDGTRLSIL.

This chain uses TRBV5-1 with TRBJ2-7; the match to TRBD2 covers 8 bases. The ends lost 5 bases at V and 5 bases at J; junction bases unmatched: 6. Germline V lookup: CDR1 SGHRS, CDR2 YFSETQ. This CDR3 is 13 amino acids long. The CDR3 coding sequence is TGCGCCAGCAGTGGGCAGCGGGGGAACGAGCAGTACTTC. Its translation: CASSGQRGNEQYF. Variable domain in full (rest from reference TRBV5-1 and TRBJ2-7): KAGVTQTPRYLIKTRGQQVTLSCSPISGHRSVSWYQQTPGQGLQFLFEYFSETQRNKGNFPGRFSGRQFSNSRSEMNVSTLELGDSALYLCASSGQRGNEQYFGPGTRLTVT.

V and J are TRBV4-1 and TRBJ2-1; 12 bases line up with TRBD2. This CDR3 has 18 residues. Trimming took 0 bases from V and 8 from J; bases not matched to a gene: 11. Germline values: CDR1 MGHRA, CDR2 YSYEKL. The CDR3 bases are TGCGCCAGCAGCCAAGATCAGACTAGCGGGGGTATCAGTTATGAGCAGTTCTTC. Translated, it gives CASSQDQTSGGISYEQFF.

The sample holds a few counts of this clonotype. This rearrangement joins TRBV4-3 to TRBJ2-6; D is possibly TRBD2 (5 bases). This CDR3 spans 18 amino acids. With 0 bases removed from V and 3 bases from J, the gap between germline ends came to 15 bases. Germline CDR1 is LGHNA and CDR2 is YSLEER. CDR3: CASSQDPGLVGGANVLTF. The CDR3 region has the DNA TGCGCCAGCAGCCAAGACCCGGGGTTAGTGGGTGGGGCCAACGTCCTGACTTTC.